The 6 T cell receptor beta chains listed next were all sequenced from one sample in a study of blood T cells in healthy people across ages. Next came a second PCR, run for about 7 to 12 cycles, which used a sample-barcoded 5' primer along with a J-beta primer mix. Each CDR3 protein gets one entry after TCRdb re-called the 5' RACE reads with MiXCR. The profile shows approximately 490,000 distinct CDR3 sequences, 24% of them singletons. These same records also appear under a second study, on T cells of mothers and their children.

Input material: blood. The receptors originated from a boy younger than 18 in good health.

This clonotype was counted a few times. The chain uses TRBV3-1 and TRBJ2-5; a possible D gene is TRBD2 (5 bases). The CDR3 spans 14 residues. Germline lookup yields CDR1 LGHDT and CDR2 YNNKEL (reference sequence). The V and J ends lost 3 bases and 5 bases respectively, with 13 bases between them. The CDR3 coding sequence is TGTGCCAGCAGCCATCTTACTAGTAGGGAGACCCAGTACTTC. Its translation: CASSHLTSRETQYF.

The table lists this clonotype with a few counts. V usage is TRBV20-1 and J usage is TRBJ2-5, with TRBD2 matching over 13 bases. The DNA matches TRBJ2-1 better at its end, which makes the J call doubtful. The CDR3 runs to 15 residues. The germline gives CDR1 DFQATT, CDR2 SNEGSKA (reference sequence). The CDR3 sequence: CSARNGLAGDNEQFF. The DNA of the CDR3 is TGCAGTGCTAGAAACGGACTAGCGGGGGACAATGAGCAGTTCTTC.

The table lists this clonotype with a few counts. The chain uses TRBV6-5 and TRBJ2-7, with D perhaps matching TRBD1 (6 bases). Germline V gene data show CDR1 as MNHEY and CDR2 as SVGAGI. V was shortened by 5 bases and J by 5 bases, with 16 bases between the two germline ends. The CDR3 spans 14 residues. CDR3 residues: CASSDATGMNEQYF. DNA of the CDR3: TGTGCCAGCAGTGACGCCACAGGGATGAACGAGCAGTACTTC.

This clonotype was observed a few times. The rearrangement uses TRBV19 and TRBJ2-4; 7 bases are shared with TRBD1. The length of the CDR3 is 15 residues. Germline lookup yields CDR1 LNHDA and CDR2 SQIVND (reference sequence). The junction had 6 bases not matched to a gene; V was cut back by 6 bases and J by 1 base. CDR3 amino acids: CASSLQGSAKNIQYF. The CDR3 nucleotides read TGTGCCAGTAGCCTACAGGGGTCGGCCAAAAACATTCAGTACTTC.

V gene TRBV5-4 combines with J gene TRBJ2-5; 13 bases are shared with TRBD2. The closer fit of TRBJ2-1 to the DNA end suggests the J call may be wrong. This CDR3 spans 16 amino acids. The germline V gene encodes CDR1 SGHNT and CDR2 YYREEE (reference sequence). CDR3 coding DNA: TGTGCCAGCAGCACCACCGGGACTAGCGGGATCCATGAGCAGTTCTTC. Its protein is CASSTTGTSGIHEQFF.

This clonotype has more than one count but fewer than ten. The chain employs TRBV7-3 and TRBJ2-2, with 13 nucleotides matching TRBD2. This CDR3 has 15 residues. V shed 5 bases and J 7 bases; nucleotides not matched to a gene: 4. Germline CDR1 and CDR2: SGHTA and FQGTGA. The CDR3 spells CASSTSGRARGELFF. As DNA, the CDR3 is TGTGCCAGCAGCACTAGCGGGAGGGCCCGCGGGGAGCTGTTTTTT.